This T cell receptor beta chain was captured by sequencing in a study of OX40 agonist ivuxolimab in advanced cancers. Data came from immunoSEQ multiplex PCR; TCRdb stores just in-frame clones and leaves some out. The sample consists of about 82,000 clones, 70% to 90% of them appearing once. Trimming shortened V by 2 bases and J by 5 bases, and 19 bases separated the two germline ends. This CDR3 is built from 16 residues. Germline values: CDR1 SGDLS, CDR2 YYNGEE. Samples were taken at baseline and on day 1 of cycles 4 and 7. The V call is TRBV9, the J call TRBJ1-1; TRBD1 might be the D (5 bases). This sequence was found in an adult with an advanced solid tumor such as melanoma, head and neck, liver or kidney cancer. The starting material was CD4+ or CD8+ T cells sorted from blood, obtained in a trial of the OX40 agonist ivuxolimab. CDR3 DNA sequence: TGTGCCAGCAGCGTCGAAGCGCAGGGTGAGAAGACTGAAGCTTTCTTT. Translated, it gives CASSVEAQGEKTEAFF.